Presented here are 14 T cell receptor beta chains from one specimen sequenced in a study of T cells in Graves' hyperthyroidism and ophthalmopathy. The source material, RNA transcripts, was used to amplify TCR beta CDR3 regions. The HTBI set primed first-round TCR CDR3 RT-PCR. TCRdb called the multiplex PCR reads again in MiXCR, with one record for every CDR3 protein. Of around 340,000 distinct CDR3 sequences detected, roughly 14% appear once; the ten largest clones hold 20% to 25%. The sample consisted of blood. Receptors originate from a woman under 40 with Graves' hyperthyroidism.

This clonotype was seen more than once but under ten times. The CDR3: CASGLGPGEQYF. DNA of the CDR3: TGTGCTAGTGGTCTGGGCCCGGGGGAGCAGTACTTC. The chain combines TRBV12-5 with TRBJ2-7, with D tentatively TRBD2 (5 bases). The CDR3 sequence is 12 residues long. Germline assignment: CDR1 LGHNT and CDR2 FRNRAP. Trimming stripped 5 bases from V and 7 bases from J, with 12 bases between. Variable domain in full (rest from reference TRBV12-5 and TRBJ2-7): DARVTQTPRHKVTEMGQEVTMRCQPILGHNTVFWYRQTMMQGLELLAYFRNRAPLDDSGMPKDRFSAEMPDATLATLKIQPSEPRDSAVYFCASGLGPGEQYFGPGTRLTVT.

The chain carries TRBV3-1 and TRBJ2-7; a weak D match, TRBD2 (5 bases). The CDR3 consists of 13 residues. The germline V gene has CDR1 LGHDT and CDR2 YNNKEL (reference sequence). V was shortened by 0 bases and J by 6 bases, with 9 bases between the two germline ends. The CDR3 is CASSQEEALEQYF. As DNA, the CDR3 is TGTGCCAGCAGCCAAGAGGAGGCTCTCGAGCAGTACTTC.

The rearrangement uses TRBV28 and TRBJ2-6; no firm D call. CDR3 length: 13 residues. CDR1 is MDHEN, CDR2 SYDVKM, per germline. Trimming took off 4 bases at V and 7 bases at J, with 8 bases between the two ends. CDR3 nucleotide sequence: TGTGCCAGCAGTTCCCTCTCAGCCAACGTCCTGACTTTC. Its protein is CASSSLSANVLTF.

The sample holds many counts of this clonotype. The CDR3 region is CASSLGGALLALREQYF. CDR3 in DNA: TGTGCCAGCAGCCTCGGAGGGGCCCTGCTCGCTCTGCGGGAGCAGTACTTC. The chain combines TRBV5-6 with TRBJ2-7, with a tentative D call TRBD2 (6 bases). The CDR3 covers 17 residues. Germline V CDR1 and CDR2: SGHDT, YYEEEE. V lost 4 bases and J 7 bases, leaving 27 bases between the germline ends.

This clonotype has only a few counts. The rearrangement uses TRBV15 and TRBJ2-3; the D is unclear. Germline V gene sequence: CDR1 LNHNV, CDR2 YYDKDF (reference sequence). With 3 bases removed from V and 0 bases from J, the gap between germline ends came to 7 bases. The CDR3 has 14 residues. The CDR3 coding sequence is TGTGCCACCAGCAGGGGGAAAAGCACAGATACGCAGTATTTT. This sequence encodes CATSRGKSTDTQYF.

About this clonotype: Given a much more abundant clone one base away, this may be a read error. The rearrangement uses TRBV7-7 and TRBJ2-5; 9 bases are a match to TRBD2. Germline-derived CDR1 and CDR2 are SSHAT and FNYEAQ (reference sequence). The CDR3 has 15 amino acids. The DNA of the CDR3 is TGTGCTAGCAGCCCGCAGGCGGGAGGGCCAGAGACCCGGTACTTC. Translation gives CASSPQAGGPETRYF.

This clonotype was seen at least ten times. The chain combines TRBV11-2 with TRBJ1-2; possibly TRBD1 for D (5 bases). V was clipped by 4 bases and J by 4 bases, with 16 bases between them. The germline V gene has CDR1 SGHAT and CDR2 FQNNGV. There are 15 residues in the CDR3. The DNA for the CDR3 is TGTGCCAGCAGCTCCCACAGGACGGGACGCTATGGCTACACCTTC. It codes for CASSSHRTGRYGYTF.

The rearrangement uses TRBV10-3 and TRBJ1-5, with 8 bases lining up with TRBD1. CDR3 length equals 13 residues. Germline V gene sequence: CDR1 ENHRY, CDR2 SYGVKD. The ends lost 6 bases at V and 5 bases at J; junction bases unmatched: 3. CDR3 loop: CAIRDRDHQPQHF. The CDR3 nucleotides read TGTGCCATCAGGGACAGGGACCATCAGCCCCAGCATTTT.

At least ten counts were recorded for this clonotype. The chain employs TRBV28 and TRBJ1-1; D not certain. The CDR3 contains 14 residues. The ends were cut back, 5 bases at V and 3 bases at J, with 13 bases in the middle. Germline loops: CDR1 MDHEN, CDR2 SYDVKM. CDR3 in amino acids: CASSQYGGDTEAFF. The CDR3 coding sequence is TGTGCCAGCAGTCAGTACGGTGGGGACACTGAAGCTTTCTTT.

This clonotype was counted between two and nine times. V and J are TRBV3-1 and TRBJ1-2; 10 bases align to TRBD1. V shed 5 bases, J shed 4 bases, and the junction held 4 bases outside the gene matches. Germline V gene sequence: CDR1 LGHDT, CDR2 YNNKEL (reference sequence). The CDR3 consists of 14 residues. CDR3 loop: CASSARQGAYGYTF. CDR3 coding DNA: TGTGCCAGCAGCGCTAGACAGGGGGCCTATGGCTACACCTTC. The full variable domain, its missing parts supplied by reference TRBV3-1 and TRBJ1-2, is DTAVSQTPKYLVTQMGNDKSIKCEQNLGHDTMYWYKQDSKKFLKIMFSYNNKELIINETVPNRFSPKSPDKAHLNLHINSLELGDSAVYFCASSARQGAYGYTFGSGTRLTVV.

Many counts were recorded for this clonotype. The CDR3 loop reads CASSWQAGTGGSPLHF. The CDR3 coding sequence is TGTGCCAGCAGTTGGCAGGCCGGGACAGGGGGATCACCCCTCCACTTT. The chain is built from TRBV28 and TRBJ1-6; 11 nucleotides agree with TRBD1. Germline V gene sequence: CDR1 MDHEN, CDR2 SYDVKM. Trimming took 4 bases from V and 10 from J; bases not matched to a gene: 9. The CDR3 extends over 16 amino acids.

This clonotype was counted only a few times. V gene TRBV6-1 combines with J gene TRBJ2-2, with 11 bases aligning to TRBD2. The CDR3 length is 17 residues. Losses at the gene ends were 6 bases for V and 0 bases for J; bases not matched to a gene: 6. Per the germline V gene, CDR1 is MNHNS and CDR2 is SASEGT. CDR3 loop: CASRGLAGATNTGELFF. The CDR3 region has the DNA TGTGCCAGCAGAGGACTAGCGGGCGCCACGAACACCGGGGAGCTGTTTTTT.

This clonotype occurred many times. V and J are TRBV28 and TRBJ1-2; D is undetermined. Trimming took off 7 bases at V and 7 bases at J, with 19 bases between the two ends. The CDR3 contains 14 residues. Germline-derived CDR1 and CDR2 are MDHEN and SYDVKM. The CDR3 loop reads CASTGQRANGGYTF. The CDR3 nucleotides read TGTGCCAGCACCGGTCAGAGGGCGAACGGTGGCTACACCTTC.

This clonotype was seen at least ten times. This chain joins TRBV7-8 and TRBJ2-3, with 10 bases lining up with TRBD2. Germline lookup yields CDR1 SGHVS and CDR2 FQNEAQ. The V segment lost 4 bases and the J segment 3 bases; nucleotides outside the gene matches: 7. This CDR3 spans 16 amino acids. In DNA form, the CDR3 reads TGTGCCAGCAGCTCCCGTCGGACTAGCGGTACAGATACGCAGTATTTT. Amino acid sequence: CASSSRRTSGTDTQYF.